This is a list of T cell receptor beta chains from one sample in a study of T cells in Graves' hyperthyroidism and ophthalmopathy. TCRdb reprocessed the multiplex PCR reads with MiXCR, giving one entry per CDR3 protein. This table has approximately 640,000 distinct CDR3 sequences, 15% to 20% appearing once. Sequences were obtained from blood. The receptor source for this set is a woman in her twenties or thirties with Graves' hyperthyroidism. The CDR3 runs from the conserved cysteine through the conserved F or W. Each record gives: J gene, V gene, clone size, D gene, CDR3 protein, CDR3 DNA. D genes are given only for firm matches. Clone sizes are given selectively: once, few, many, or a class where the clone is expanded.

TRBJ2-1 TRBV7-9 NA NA CASSTLALGSSYNEQFF TGTGCCAGCAGCACATTAGCATTGGGGAGCTCCTACAATGAGCAGTTCTTC
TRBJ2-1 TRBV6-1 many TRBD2 CASSSTGAGAGNEQFF TGTGCCAGCAGTTCCACGGGAGCGGGAGCGGGGAATGAGCAGTTCTTC
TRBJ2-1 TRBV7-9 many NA CASSLSTGLSSEQFF TGTGCCAGCAGTCTCTCAACTGGACTGTCTAGTGAGCAGTTCTTC
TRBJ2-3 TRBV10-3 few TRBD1 CAVAPGQGADTQYF TGTGCCGTTGCCCCGGGACAGGGGGCGGATACGCAGTATTTT
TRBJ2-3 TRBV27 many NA CASSLFPISTDTQYF TGTGCCAGCAGTTTATTCCCGATCAGCACAGATACGCAGTATTTT
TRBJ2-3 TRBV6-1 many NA CASSDGTDTQYF TGTGCCAGCAGTGACGGGACAGATACGCAGTATTTT
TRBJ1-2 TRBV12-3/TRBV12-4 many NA CASSGIRGYTF TGTGCCAGCAGTGGCATTCGGGGCTACACCTTC
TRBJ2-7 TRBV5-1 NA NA CASSLYPSADEQYF TGCGCCAGCAGCTTGTATCCTAGCGCAGACGAGCAGTACTTC
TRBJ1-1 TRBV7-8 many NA CASSSQGWADTEAFF TGTGCCAGCAGCTCCCAGGGGTGGGCGGACACTGAAGCTTTCTTT
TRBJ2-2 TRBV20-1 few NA CSAPRTTTGELFF TGCAGTGCTCCCAGGACCACCACCGGGGAGCTGTTTTTT
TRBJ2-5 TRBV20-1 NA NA CSARASTAQETQYF TGCAGTGCTAGAGCCTCGACAGCCCAAGAGACCCAGTACTTC
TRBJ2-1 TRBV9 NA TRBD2 CASSTRLAGEQFF TGTGCCAGCAGCACAAGACTAGCGGGTGAGCAGTTCTTC
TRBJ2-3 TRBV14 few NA CASSHDHDGDTQYF TGTGCCAGCAGCCATGATCATGATGGGGATACGCAGTATTTT